The present entry profiles one T cell receptor (beta chain) with its context. Patients with Susac syndrome fulfilled recently defined diagnostic criteria for definite or probable disease. RNA, at about 0.5 to 1 ug, was reverse transcribed with random hexamers. TCRdb analysed the immunoSEQ multiplex PCR reads with MiXCR anew, one entry per CDR3 protein. The table records approximately 190,000 distinct CDR3 sequences, nearly 97% of them present only once. The data stem from a study of CD8 T cells in Susac syndrome. Study as a whole: When blood was collected, patients with Susac syndrome were therapy-naive, were taking corticosteroids, or were receiving intravenous immunoglobulin alone.

The length of the CDR3 is 17 residues. Trimming shortened V by 5 bases and J by 1 base, and 20 bases separated the two germline ends. Germline-derived CDR1 and CDR2 are SGDLS and YYNGEE. This clonotype was sampled from a human donor with Susac syndrome. Sample: CD4+ T cells from PBMCs. The chain carries TRBV9 and TRBJ2-3, with D perhaps being TRBD1 or TRBD2 (5 bases each). The CDR3 loop is CASSHPDPTAGTDTQYF. Here the CDR3 DNA reads TGTGCCAGCAGTCACCCCGACCCGACAGCGGGCACAGATACGCAGTATTTT.